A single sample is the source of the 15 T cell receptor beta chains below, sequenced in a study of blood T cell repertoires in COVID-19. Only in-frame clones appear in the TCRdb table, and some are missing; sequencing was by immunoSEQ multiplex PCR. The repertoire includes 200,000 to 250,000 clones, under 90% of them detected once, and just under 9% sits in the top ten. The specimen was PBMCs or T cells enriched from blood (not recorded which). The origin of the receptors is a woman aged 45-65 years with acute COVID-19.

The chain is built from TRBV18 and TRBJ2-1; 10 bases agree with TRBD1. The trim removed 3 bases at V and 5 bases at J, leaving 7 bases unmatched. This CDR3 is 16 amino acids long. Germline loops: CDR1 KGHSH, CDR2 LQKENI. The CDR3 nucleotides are TGTGCCAGCTCACCGGCGGGACAGGGGCTCGACAATGAGCAGTTCTTC. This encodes CASSPAGQGLDNEQFF.

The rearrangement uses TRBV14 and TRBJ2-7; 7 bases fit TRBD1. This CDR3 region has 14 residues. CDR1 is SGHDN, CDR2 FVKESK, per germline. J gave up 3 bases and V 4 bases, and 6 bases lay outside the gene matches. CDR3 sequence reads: CASSRDRVLYEQYF. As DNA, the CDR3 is TGTGCCAGCAGCCGGGACAGAGTTCTCTACGAGCAGTACTTC.

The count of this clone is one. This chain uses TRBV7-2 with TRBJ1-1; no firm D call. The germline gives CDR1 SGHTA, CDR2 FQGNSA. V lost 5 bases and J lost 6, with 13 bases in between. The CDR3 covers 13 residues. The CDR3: CASSPSREAEAFF. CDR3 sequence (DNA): TGTGCCAGCAGCCCCAGCCGGGAGGCTGAAGCTTTCTTT. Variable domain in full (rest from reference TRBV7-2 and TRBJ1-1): GAGVSQSPSNKVTEKGKDVELRCDPISGHTALYWYRQSLGQGLEFLIYFQGNSAPDKSGLPSDRFSAERTGGSVSTLTIQRTQQEDSAVYLCASSPSREAEAFFGQGTRLTVV.

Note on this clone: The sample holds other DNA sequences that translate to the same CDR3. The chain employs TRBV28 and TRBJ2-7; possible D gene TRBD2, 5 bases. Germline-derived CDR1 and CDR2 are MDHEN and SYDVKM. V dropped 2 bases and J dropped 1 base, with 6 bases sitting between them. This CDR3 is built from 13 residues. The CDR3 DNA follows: TGTGCCAGCAGTTTAGGCGGGTCCTACGAGCAGTACTTC. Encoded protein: CASSLGGSYEQYF.

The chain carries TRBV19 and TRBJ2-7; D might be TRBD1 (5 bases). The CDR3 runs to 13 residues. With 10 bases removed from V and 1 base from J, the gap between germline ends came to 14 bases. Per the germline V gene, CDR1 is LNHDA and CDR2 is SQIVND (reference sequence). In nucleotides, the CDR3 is TGTGCCACCGCGTTAAGGGGTTCCTACGAGCAGTACTTC. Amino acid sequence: CATALRGSYEQYF.

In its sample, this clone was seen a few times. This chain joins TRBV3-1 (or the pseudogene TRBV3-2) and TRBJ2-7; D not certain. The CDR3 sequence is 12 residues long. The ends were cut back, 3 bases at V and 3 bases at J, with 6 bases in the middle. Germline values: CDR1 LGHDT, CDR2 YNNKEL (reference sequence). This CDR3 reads CASSHHSYEQYF. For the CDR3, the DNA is TGTGCCAGCAGCCATCACAGCTACGAGCAGTACTTC.

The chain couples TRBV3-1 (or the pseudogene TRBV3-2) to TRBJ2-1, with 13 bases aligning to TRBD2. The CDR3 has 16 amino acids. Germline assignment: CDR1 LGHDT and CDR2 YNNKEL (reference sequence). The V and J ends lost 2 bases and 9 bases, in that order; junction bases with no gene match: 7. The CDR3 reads CASSQTGTSGKVEQFF. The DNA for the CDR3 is TGTGCCAGCAGCCAAACCGGGACTAGCGGGAAGGTTGAGCAGTTCTTC.

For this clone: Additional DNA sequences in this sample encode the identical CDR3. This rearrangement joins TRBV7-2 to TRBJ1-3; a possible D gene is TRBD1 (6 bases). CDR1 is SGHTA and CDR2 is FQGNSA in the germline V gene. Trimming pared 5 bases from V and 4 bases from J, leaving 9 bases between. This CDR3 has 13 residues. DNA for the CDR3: TGTGCCAGCAGCCAAACAGGGGGAAACACCATATATTTT. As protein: CASSQTGGNTIYF.

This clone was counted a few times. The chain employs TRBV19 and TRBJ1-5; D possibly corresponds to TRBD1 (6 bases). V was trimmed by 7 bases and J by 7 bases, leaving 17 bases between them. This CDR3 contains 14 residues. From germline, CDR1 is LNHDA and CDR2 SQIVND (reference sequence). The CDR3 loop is CASKNRAREQPQHF. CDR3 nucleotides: TGTGCCAGTAAGAACAGGGCGAGGGAACAGCCCCAGCATTTT.

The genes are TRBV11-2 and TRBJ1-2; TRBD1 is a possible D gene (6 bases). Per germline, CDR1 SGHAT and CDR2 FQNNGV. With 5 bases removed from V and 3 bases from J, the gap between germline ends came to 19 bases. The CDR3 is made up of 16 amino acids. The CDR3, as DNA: TGTGCCAGCAGCCCTAGTCTACAGGGACGTCACTATGGCTACACCTTC. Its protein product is CASSPSLQGRHYGYTF.

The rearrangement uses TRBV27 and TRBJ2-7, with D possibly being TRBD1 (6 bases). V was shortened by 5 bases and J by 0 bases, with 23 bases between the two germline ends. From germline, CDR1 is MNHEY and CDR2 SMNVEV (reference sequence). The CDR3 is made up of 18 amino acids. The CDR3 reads CASSRTALTSRNSYEQYF. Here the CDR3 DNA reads TGTGCCAGCAGTCGGACAGCTTTAACATCCCGCAACTCCTACGAGCAGTACTTC.

The CDR3 protein is CASSYGLAGGPRRYEQYF. CDR3 sequence (DNA): TGTGCCAGCAGCTACGGACTAGCGGGAGGGCCTCGGCGCTACGAGCAGTACTTC. The chain recombines TRBV28 with TRBJ2-7, with 15 bases aligning to TRBD2. The CDR3 is 18 amino acids. With V trimmed by 6 bases and J by 3 bases, 12 bases remained unmatched. The germline CDR1 and CDR2 sequences are MDHEN and SYDVKM.

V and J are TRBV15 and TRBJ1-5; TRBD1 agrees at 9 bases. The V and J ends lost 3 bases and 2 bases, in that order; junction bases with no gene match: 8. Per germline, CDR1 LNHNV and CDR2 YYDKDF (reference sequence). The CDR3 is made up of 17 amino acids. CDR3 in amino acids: CATSSSGTGFGNQPQHF. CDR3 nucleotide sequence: TGTGCCACCAGCAGCTCCGGGACAGGGTTCGGCAATCAGCCCCAGCATTTT.

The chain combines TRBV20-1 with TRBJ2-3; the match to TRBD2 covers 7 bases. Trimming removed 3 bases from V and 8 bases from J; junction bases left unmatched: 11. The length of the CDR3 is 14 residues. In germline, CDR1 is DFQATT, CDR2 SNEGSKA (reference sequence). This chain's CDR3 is CSASIPGGSGTQYF. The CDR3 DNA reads TGCAGTGCTAGTATCCCCGGGGGGTCTGGTACGCAGTATTTT.

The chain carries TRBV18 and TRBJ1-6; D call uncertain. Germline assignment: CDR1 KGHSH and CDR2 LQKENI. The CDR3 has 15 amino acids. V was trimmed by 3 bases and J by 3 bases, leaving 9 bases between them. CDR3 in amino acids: CASSPFEGYNSPLHF. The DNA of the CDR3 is TGTGCCAGCTCACCTTTTGAGGGCTATAATTCACCCCTCCACTTT.